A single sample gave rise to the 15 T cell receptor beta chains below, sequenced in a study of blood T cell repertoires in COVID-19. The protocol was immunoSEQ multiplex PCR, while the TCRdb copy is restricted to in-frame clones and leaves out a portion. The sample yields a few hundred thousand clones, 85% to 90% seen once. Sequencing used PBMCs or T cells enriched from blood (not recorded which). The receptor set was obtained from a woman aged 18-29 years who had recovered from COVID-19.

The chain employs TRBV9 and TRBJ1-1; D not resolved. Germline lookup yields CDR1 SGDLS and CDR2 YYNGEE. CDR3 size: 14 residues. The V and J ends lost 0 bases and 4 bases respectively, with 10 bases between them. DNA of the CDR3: TGTGCCAGCAGCGTAGGTCCGAGAGGCACTGAAGCTTTCTTT. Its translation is CASSVGPRGTEAFF.

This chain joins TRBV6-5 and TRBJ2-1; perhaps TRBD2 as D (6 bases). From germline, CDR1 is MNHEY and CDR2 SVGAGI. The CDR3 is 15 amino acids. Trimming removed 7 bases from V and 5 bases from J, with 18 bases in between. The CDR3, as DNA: TGTGCCAGCACCGCATCCGGGGCGGGGAACAATGAGCAGTTCTTC. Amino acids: CASTASGAGNNEQFF.

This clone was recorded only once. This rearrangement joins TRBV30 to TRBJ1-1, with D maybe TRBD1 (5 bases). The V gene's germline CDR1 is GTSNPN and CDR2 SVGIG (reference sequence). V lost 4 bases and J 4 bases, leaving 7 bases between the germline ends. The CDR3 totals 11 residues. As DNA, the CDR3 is TGTGCCTGGACAGGGTCCACTGAAGCTTTCTTT. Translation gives CAWTGSTEAFF.

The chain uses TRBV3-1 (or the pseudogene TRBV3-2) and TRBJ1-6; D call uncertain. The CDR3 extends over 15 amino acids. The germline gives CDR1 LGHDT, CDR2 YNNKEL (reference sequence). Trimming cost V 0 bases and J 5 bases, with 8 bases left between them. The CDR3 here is CASSQDPGDNSPLHF. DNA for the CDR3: TGTGCCAGCAGCCAAGATCCCGGTGATAATTCACCCCTCCACTTT.

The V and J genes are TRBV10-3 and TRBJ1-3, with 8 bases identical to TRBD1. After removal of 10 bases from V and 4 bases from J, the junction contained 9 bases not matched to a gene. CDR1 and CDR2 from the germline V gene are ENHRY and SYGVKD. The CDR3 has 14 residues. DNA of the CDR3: TGTGCCAGTCTCAGGGGGCCGGCGGGAAACACCATATATTTT. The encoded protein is CASLRGPAGNTIYF.

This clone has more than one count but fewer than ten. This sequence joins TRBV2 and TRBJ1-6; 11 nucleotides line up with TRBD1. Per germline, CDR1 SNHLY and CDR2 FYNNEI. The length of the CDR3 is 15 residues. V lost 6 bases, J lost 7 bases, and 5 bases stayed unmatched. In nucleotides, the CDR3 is TGTGCCAGCAGCACGGACAGGGGGCCGAATTCACCCCTCCACTTT. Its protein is CASSTDRGPNSPLHF.

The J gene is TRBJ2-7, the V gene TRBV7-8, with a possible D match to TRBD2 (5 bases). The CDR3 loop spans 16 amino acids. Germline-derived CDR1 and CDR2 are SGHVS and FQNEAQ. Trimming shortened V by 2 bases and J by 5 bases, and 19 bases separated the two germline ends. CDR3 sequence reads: CASSLYRDSEGDEQYF. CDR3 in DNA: TGTGCCAGCAGCTTATACCGGGATAGCGAAGGCGACGAGCAGTACTTC.

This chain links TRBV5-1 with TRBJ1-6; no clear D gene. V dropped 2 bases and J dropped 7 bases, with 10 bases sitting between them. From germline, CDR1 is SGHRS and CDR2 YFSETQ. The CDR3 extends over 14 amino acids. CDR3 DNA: TGCGCCAGCAGCTTCCGGGAGGAAAATTCACCCCTCCACTTT. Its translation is CASSFREENSPLHF.

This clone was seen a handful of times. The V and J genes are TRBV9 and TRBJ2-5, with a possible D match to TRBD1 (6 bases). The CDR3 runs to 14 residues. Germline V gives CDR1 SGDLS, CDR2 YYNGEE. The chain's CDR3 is CARRAGAYQETQYF. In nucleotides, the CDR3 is TGTGCTCGACGGGCAGGGGCTTATCAAGAGACCCAGTACTTC.

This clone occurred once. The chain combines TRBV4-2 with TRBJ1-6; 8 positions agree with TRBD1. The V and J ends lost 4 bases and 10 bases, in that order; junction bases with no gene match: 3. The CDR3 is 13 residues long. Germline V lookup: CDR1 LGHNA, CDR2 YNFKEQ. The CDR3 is CASSPQGVSPLHF. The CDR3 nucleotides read TGTGCCAGCAGCCCACAGGGGGTGTCACCCCTCCACTTT.

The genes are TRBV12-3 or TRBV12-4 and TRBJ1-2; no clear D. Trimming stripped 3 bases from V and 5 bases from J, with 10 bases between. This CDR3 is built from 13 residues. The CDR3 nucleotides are TGTGCCAGCAGTTTTACAGCCTTGTATGGCTACACCTTC. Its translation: CASSFTALYGYTF.

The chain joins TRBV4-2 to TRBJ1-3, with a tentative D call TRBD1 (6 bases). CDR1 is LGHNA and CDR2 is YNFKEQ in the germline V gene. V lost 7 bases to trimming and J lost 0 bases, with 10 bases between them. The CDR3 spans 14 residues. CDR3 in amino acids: CASNPDSSGNTIYF. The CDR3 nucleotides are TGTGCCAGCAACCCGGACAGCTCTGGAAACACCATATATTTT.

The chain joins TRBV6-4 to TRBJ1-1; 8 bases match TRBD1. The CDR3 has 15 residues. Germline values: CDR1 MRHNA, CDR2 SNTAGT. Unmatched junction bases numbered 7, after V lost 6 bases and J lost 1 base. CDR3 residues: CASRLSGTGNTEAFF. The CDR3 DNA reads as TGTGCCAGCAGGCTCTCCGGGACAGGGAACACTGAAGCTTTCTTT.

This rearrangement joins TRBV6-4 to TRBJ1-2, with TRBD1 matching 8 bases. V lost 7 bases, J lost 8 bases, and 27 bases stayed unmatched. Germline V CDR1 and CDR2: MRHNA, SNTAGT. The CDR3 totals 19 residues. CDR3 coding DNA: TGTGCCAGCAATATAAAACCGGGGACAGGAGCACCGAGACAAAGGGGCTACACCTTC. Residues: CASNIKPGTGAPRQRGYTF.

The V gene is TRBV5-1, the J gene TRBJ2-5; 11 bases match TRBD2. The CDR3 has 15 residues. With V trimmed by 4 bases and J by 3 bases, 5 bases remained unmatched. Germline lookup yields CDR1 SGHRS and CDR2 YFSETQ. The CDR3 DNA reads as TGCGCCAGCAGCAAACTAGCGGGAGCTGAAGAGACCCAGTACTTC. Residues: CASSKLAGAEETQYF.